Listed here are 30 T cell receptor beta chains from one sample, sequenced in a study of regulatory T cells in long-lasting Graves disease. Relying on iRepertoire HTBI primers and Arm-PCR of CDR3 regions, the team built TCR beta libraries. TCRdb ran MiXCR on the multiplex PCR reads and lists one entry per CDR3 protein. The sample contains a few hundred thousand distinct CDR3 sequences, less than 25% of which appear only once. Time point in this sample: persistent/refractory GD, antithyroid drugs over 5 years with positive TRAb. Generation of the TCR library employed RNA extracted from PBMCs. This sample comprised peripheral blood mononuclear cells (PBMCs), obtained when the disease was refractory, from a patient treated with antithyroid drugs. These TCRs come from a female donor with Graves disease.

The chain joins TRBV20-1 to TRBJ1-1; D uncertain. Germline lookup yields CDR1 DFQATT and CDR2 SNEGSKA (reference sequence). V was cut by 5 bases and J by 4 bases, with 17 bases left in between. The CDR3 length is 14 residues. The CDR3 loop is CSARAHSVGTEAFF. The CDR3 region has the DNA TGCAGTGCTCGAGCCCACAGCGTAGGCACTGAAGCTTTCTTT.

The CDR3 DNA reads TGCGGTCGTGGGGCAGAGAACTATGGCTACACCTTC. Amino acids: CGRGAENYGYTF. The V and J genes are TRBV20-1 and TRBJ1-2; TRBD1 is a possible D gene (5 bases). Germline V gene lookup returns CDR1 DFQATT and CDR2 SNEGSKA (reference sequence). The CDR3 runs to 12 residues.

This clonotype was detected many times. The chain carries TRBV2 and TRBJ1-1; 9 bases map to TRBD1. Trimming cost V 3 bases and J 10 bases; bases outside gene matches: 3. CDR1 and CDR2 (germline): SNHLY, FYNNEI. The CDR3 has 12 amino acids. CDR3 protein: CASSETGGSAFF. CDR3 bases: TGTGCCAGCAGTGAGACAGGGGGTTCAGCTTTCTTT.

There are a few counts of this clonotype. The chain has TRBV7-9 and TRBJ2-3; D uncertain. V was pared by 1 base and J by 1 base, with 12 bases between. The CDR3 runs 16 residues. The germline gives CDR1 SEHNR, CDR2 FQNEAQ (reference sequence). The CDR3 loop is CASSLDQGIGTDTQYF. The CDR3 bases are TGTGCCAGCAGCTTAGATCAAGGGATCGGCACAGATACGCAGTATTTT. The full variable domain, rest sourced from reference TRBV7-9 and TRBJ2-3, is DTGVSQNPRHKITKRGQNVTFRCDPISEHNRLYWYRQTLGQGPEFLTYFQNEAQLEKSRLLSDRFSAERPKGSFSTLEIQRTEQGDSAMYLCASSLDQGIGTDTQYFGPGTRLTVL.

This clonotype was detected only a few times. The CDR3 DNA reads as TGCAGCGTACGGGACAGGAAGTTTAGCAATCAGCCCCAGCATTTT. Protein sequence: CSVRDRKFSNQPQHF. V gene TRBV29-1 combines with J gene TRBJ1-5; 8 nucleotides match TRBD1. This CDR3 region has 15 residues. Germline V gene sequence: CDR1 SQVTM, CDR2 ANQGSEA. Losses at the gene ends were 6 bases for V and 0 bases for J; bases not matched to a gene: 7.

The CDR3 DNA follows: TGCAGCGTTCAGGGGGGGGATCCTGGCTACACCTTC. Encoded protein: CSVQGGDPGYTF. The V and J genes are TRBV29-1 and TRBJ1-2; 7 bases map to TRBD1. CDR1 SQVTM and CDR2 ANQGSEA come from the germline V gene. Trimming cost V 5 bases and J 7 bases; bases outside gene matches: 7. This CDR3 has 12 amino acids.

The V call is TRBV27, the J call TRBJ2-3, with D possibly matching TRBD2 (6 bases). V lost 2 bases to trimming and J lost 5 bases, with 14 bases between them. Germline lookup yields CDR1 MNHEY and CDR2 SMNVEV (reference sequence). The CDR3 has 15 amino acids. CDR3 sequence: CASSLTGSGEDTQYF. The CDR3 region has the DNA TGTGCCAGCAGTTTAACCGGGAGTGGGGAAGATACGCAGTATTTT.

As DNA, the CDR3 is TGTGCCAGCAGCCCCCAGTTAGGGGACACTGAAGCTTTCTTT. It encodes CASSPQLGDTEAFF. The chain is built from TRBV13 and TRBJ1-1, with a tentative D call TRBD1 (5 bases). Trimming removed 5 bases at V and 3 bases at J, with 13 bases between. This CDR3 comprises 14 residues. Germline lookup yields CDR1 PRHDT and CDR2 FYEKMQ (reference sequence).

This clonotype was seen ten or more times. The chain links TRBV6-1 to TRBJ1-5, with TRBD1 matching over 9 bases. CDR1 is MNHNS and CDR2 is SASEGT in the germline V gene. J gave up 1 base and V 6 bases, and 16 bases lay outside the gene matches. The CDR3 has 19 residues. The CDR3 DNA is TGTGCCAGCAGCAAACAGGGGGCGACCCAAGGGGGGAGCAATCAGCCCCAGCATTTT. Protein product: CASSKQGATQGGSNQPQHF.

This clonotype turned up a few times. The rearrangement joins TRBV19 to TRBJ1-1; 7 bases agree with TRBD1. V gave up 2 bases and J gave up 6 bases; unmatched junction bases: 9. CDR3 length equals 15 residues. The germline gives CDR1 LNHDA, CDR2 SQIVND (reference sequence). The CDR3 sequence: CASSISRDRGAEAFF. The CDR3 nucleotides read TGTGCCAGTAGTATATCCCGGGACAGAGGCGCTGAAGCTTTCTTT.

At least ten counts were recorded for this clonotype. This chain connects TRBV28 to TRBJ1-2; D is possibly TRBD1 (6 bases). Trimming took 7 bases from V and 4 from J, leaving 13 bases between them. The germline gives CDR1 MDHEN, CDR2 SYDVKM. The CDR3 has 13 residues. DNA for the CDR3: TGTGCCAGCAACTACGGACAGAGCTATGGCTACACCTTC. Its protein product is CASNYGQSYGYTF.

This clonotype came up many times. This chain connects TRBV28 to TRBJ1-1; D may be TRBD1 (5 bases). The CDR3 sequence is 14 residues long. Germline loops: CDR1 MDHEN, CDR2 SYDVKM. V lost 2 bases, J lost 1 base, and 8 bases lay in between. The CDR3 DNA reads as TGTGCCAGCAGTTTAGCAGGGAAGAACACTGAAGCTTTCTTT. Encoded protein: CASSLAGKNTEAFF.

The chain combines TRBV27 with TRBJ1-2; no clear D. V was cut by 9 bases and J by 6 bases, with 17 bases left in between. The CDR3 spans 13 residues. The V gene's germline CDR1 is MNHEY and CDR2 SMNVEV (reference sequence). The CDR3 DNA reads as TGTGCCAGTGGCCGCCGGTCGGGAAATGGCTACACCTTC. Encoded protein: CASGRRSGNGYTF.

The chain joins TRBV7-2 to TRBJ1-2; a possible D gene is TRBD1 (6 bases). The CDR3 runs to 14 residues. V was pared by 2 bases and J by 7 bases, with 14 bases between. Germline V gene lookup returns CDR1 SGHTA and CDR2 FQGNSA. The CDR3, as DNA: TGTGCCAGCAGCTTAACAGGGCTGGGAAGTGGCTACACCTTC. Translated: CASSLTGLGSGYTF.

The J gene is TRBJ2-7, the V gene TRBV5-4; D is ambiguous. Germline CDR1 reads SGHNT; CDR2 reads YYREEE (reference sequence). The CDR3 runs 13 residues. The V gene lost 4 bases and the J gene lost 1 base, with 9 bases spanning the gap. The chain's CDR3 is CASSAQESYEQYF. As DNA, the CDR3 is TGTGCCAGCAGCGCGCAGGAGTCCTACGAGCAGTACTTC.

The gene calls are TRBV27 and TRBJ2-3; 9 nucleotides align to TRBD2. The germline V gene has CDR1 MNHEY and CDR2 SMNVEV (reference sequence). After removal of 6 bases from V and 2 bases from J, the junction contained 6 bases not matched to a gene. The CDR3 is made up of 15 amino acids. CDR3 nucleotide sequence: TGTGCCAGCAGAGGGCTAGCGGGACCCACAGATACGCAGTATTTT. Residues: CASRGLAGPTDTQYF.

This clonotype was seen just once. The V gene is TRBV20-1, the J gene TRBJ2-3; 8 positions match TRBD2. The germline V gene encodes CDR1 DFQATT and CDR2 SNEGSKA (reference sequence). The V segment lost 6 bases and the J segment 7 bases; nucleotides outside the gene matches: 24. This CDR3 is 18 amino acids long. The CDR3 DNA follows: TGCAGTGCGCTAGAGAGAGGTTTCGGGAGGGGGTTTGAATATACGCAGTATTTT. Residues: CSALERGFGRGFEYTQYF.

This clonotype appeared once. The V gene is TRBV2, the J gene TRBJ2-1; 14 positions agree with TRBD2. The CDR3 totals 13 residues. Germline values: CDR1 SNHLY, CDR2 FYNNEI. V was pared by 6 bases and J by 9 bases, with 1 base of the junction left unmatched. The CDR3 bases are TGTGCCAGCAGGGGACTAGCGGGAGTTGAGCAGTTCTTC. As protein: CASRGLAGVEQFF.

The V call is TRBV3-1, the J call TRBJ2-7; D remains unclear. The V end lost 6 bases, the J end lost 5 bases, and 8 bases lay between the germline ends. The CDR3 runs to 11 residues. CDR1 is LGHDT, CDR2 YNNKEL, per germline (reference sequence). In nucleotides, the CDR3 is TGTGCCAGCAGTCGGCTGAACGAGCAGTACTTC. Translation: CASSRLNEQYF.

Notes on this clonotype: Just one base apart from a much larger clone, this may be a read error. J is TRBJ1-1 and V is TRBV27; possibly TRBD1 for D (5 bases). The CDR3 spans 17 residues. V shed 4 bases and J shed 5 bases, with 23 bases lying between them. Germline values: CDR1 MNHEY, CDR2 SMNVEV (reference sequence). CDR3 nucleotide sequence: TGTGCCAGCAGTTCCCCGGGACGGGGAGGCCCTAGGACTGAAGCTTTCTTT. As protein: CASSSPGRGGPRTEAFF.

V is TRBV7-3 and J is TRBJ2-2; unclear D gene. Germline V gene data show CDR1 as SGHTA and CDR2 as FQGTGA. The CDR3 is made up of 12 amino acids. The germline V and J ends were trimmed by 5 bases and 8 bases, with 9 bases remaining between them. The chain's CDR3 is CASSLRLGELFF. CDR3 sequence (DNA): TGTGCCAGCAGCCTGAGACTTGGGGAGCTGTTTTTT.

This clonotype was seen a single time. This chain uses TRBV29-1 with TRBJ1-5; TRBD1 might be the D (5 bases). This CDR3 has 12 amino acids. Germline V gives CDR1 SQVTM, CDR2 ANQGSEA. V was clipped by 5 bases and J by 6 bases, with 11 bases between them. The CDR3 loop is CSVRQGGQPQHF. The CDR3 DNA reads as TGCAGCGTTAGGCAGGGAGGTCAGCCCCAGCATTTT.

The V call is TRBV7-2, the J call TRBJ1-5; maybe TRBD1 (6 bases). CDR3 length: 14 residues. Trimming left V 5 bases short and J 3 bases short, with 11 bases between. Germline loops: CDR1 SGHTA, CDR2 FQGNSA. The CDR3 DNA sequence: TGTGCCAGCAGCGATGGACAGAACAATCAGCCCCAGCATTTT. It encodes CASSDGQNNQPQHF.

The chain combines TRBV6-1 with TRBJ1-1, with no clear D. V lost 2 bases, J lost 3 bases, and 13 bases lay in between. Looked up from germline, CDR1 is MNHNS and CDR2 is SASEGT. This CDR3 region has 15 residues. DNA of the CDR3: TGTGCCAGCAGTGAAAATCCGCTCGGGGACACTGAAGCTTTCTTT. Translated, it gives CASSENPLGDTEAFF.

The chain carries TRBV6-1 and TRBJ2-1; 11 bases are shared with TRBD2. V trimming: 7 bases; J trimming: 3 bases; junction bases outside the gene matches: 5. From germline, CDR1 is MNHNS and CDR2 SASEGT. The CDR3 loop spans 15 amino acids. The CDR3 is CASTSGTSGYNEQFF. The CDR3 region has the DNA TGTGCCAGCACTTCCGGGACTAGCGGCTACAATGAGCAGTTCTTC.

V gene TRBV12-3 or TRBV12-4 combines with J gene TRBJ2-5, with D hard to call. CDR3 length: 14 amino acids. V lost 6 bases and J lost 5, with 16 bases in between. The CDR3 is CASSRLEELETQYF. DNA of the CDR3: TGTGCCAGCAGCCGGCTGGAAGAGTTGGAGACCCAGTACTTC.

The rearrangement uses TRBV5-1 and TRBJ2-1, with D perhaps TRBD2 (6 bases). The CDR3 contains 17 residues. Germline V CDR1 and CDR2: SGHRS, YFSETQ. V was clipped by 5 bases and J by 0 bases, with 18 bases between them. The CDR3 DNA is TGCGCCAGCAGTTCTGGGTCTCGGGAGTACTCCTACAATGAGCAGTTCTTC. This codes for CASSSGSREYSYNEQFF.

V usage is TRBV5-1 and J usage is TRBJ1-1, with D unresolved. Germline CDR1 is SGHRS and CDR2 is YFSETQ. The CDR3 sequence is 13 residues long. Trimming took 5 bases from V and 2 from J, leaving 10 bases between them. The CDR3 loop reads CASSRVTNTEAFF. The DNA of the CDR3 is TGCGCCAGCAGTCGGGTTACTAACACTGAAGCTTTCTTT.

CDR3 DNA sequence: TGCAGTGCTAGAGATTTGGGGACTCCCCAAGGGAGGCAGTATTTT. Translating gives CSARDLGTPQGRQYF. The chain is built from TRBV20-1 and TRBJ2-3; tentatively, D is TRBD2 (6 bases). The CDR3 contains 15 residues. Trimming cost V 0 bases and J 11 bases, with 21 bases left between them. The germline CDR1 and CDR2 sequences are DFQATT and SNEGSKA (reference sequence).

Comments on this clonotype: It differs at one base from a far larger clone, so likely a read error. The CDR3 sequence is CASPGDRGGRETQYF. The CDR3 coding sequence is TGTGCCAGCCCCGGGGACAGGGGGGGGAGGGAGACCCAGTACTTC. V and J are TRBV6-1 and TRBJ2-5, with 11 bases aligning to TRBD1. After removal of 8 bases from V and 5 bases from J, the junction contained 10 bases not matched to a gene. The V gene's germline CDR1 is MNHNS and CDR2 SASEGT. The CDR3 is 15 residues long.